This entry lists 31 T cell receptor beta chains sequenced from one sample in a study of blood T cell repertoires in COVID-19 (dated by TCRdb to 2018 to 2021). The library was obtained by the immunoSEQ multiplex PCR assay. Entries here come from immuneACCESS through TCRdb and include only in-frame sequences with V and J called. Some clones fail to appear in such tables; in the studies checked, an unresolved V gene covers under half of the shortfall, and the cause of the remainder is unknown. Within this sample are over 95,000 clones, with 75% to 90% of them counted one time only. Approximately 8.1% of the sample is held by the ten biggest clonotypes. Sample: peripheral blood. These receptors came from a woman between 40 and 55 years old with acute or convalescent COVID-19.

The chain recombines TRBV6-5 with TRBJ1-4, with TRBD1 matching 7 bases. The junction had 7 bases not matched to a gene; V was cut back by 4 bases and J by 8 bases. In germline, CDR1 is MNHEY, CDR2 SVGAGI. The length of the CDR3 is 14 residues. CDR3 protein: CASSWRGLKEKLFF. In DNA form, the CDR3 reads TGTGCCAGCAGTTGGAGGGGGCTGAAGGAAAAACTGTTTTTT.

The rearrangement joins TRBV7-9 to TRBJ1-2; tentatively, D is TRBD1 (5 bases). This CDR3 has 14 residues. From germline, CDR1 is SEHNR and CDR2 FQNEAQ (reference sequence). V shed 3 bases and J shed 0 bases, with 8 bases lying between them. The CDR3 protein is CASSFGGANYGYTF. The DNA for the CDR3 is TGTGCCAGCAGCTTCGGGGGGGCTAACTATGGCTACACCTTC.

The chain has TRBV3-1 (or the pseudogene TRBV3-2) and TRBJ1-6; D gene unclear. Trimming removed 8 bases at V and 3 bases at J, with 8 bases between. The CDR3 is made up of 13 amino acids. Germline assignment: CDR1 LGHDT and CDR2 YNNKEL (reference sequence). The CDR3 loop is CASLAGYNSPLHF. In DNA, the CDR3 is TGTGCCAGCTTAGCGGGCTATAATTCACCCCTCCACTTT.

Details on this clone: Given a much more abundant clone one base away, this may be a read error. The chain carries TRBV5-6 and TRBJ1-4; 9 bases map to TRBD1. Germline CDR1 and CDR2: SGHDT and YYEEEE. J gave up 6 bases and V 4 bases, and 7 bases lay outside the gene matches. The CDR3 has 15 amino acids. The CDR3 DNA follows: TGTGCCAGCAGCAAGCTACAGGGGGCTGATGAAAAACTGTTTTTT. Protein: CASSKLQGADEKLFF.

This clone was detected only once. This rearrangement joins TRBV6-1 to TRBJ2-3; 8 bases map to TRBD2. The germline gives CDR1 MNHNS, CDR2 SASEGT. The CDR3 consists of 16 residues. The V gene end was trimmed by 4 bases and the J gene end by 2 bases; junction bases not matched to a gene: 8. The CDR3 spells CASSGERGRYTDTQYF. The CDR3 nucleotides are TGTGCCAGCAGTGGAGAGCGGGGGAGATACACAGATACGCAGTATTTT.

The V call is TRBV7-2, the J call TRBJ1-3; tentatively, D is TRBD1 (6 bases). CDR1 and CDR2 (germline): SGHTA, FQGNSA. V was trimmed by 2 bases and J by 4 bases, leaving 12 bases between them. The CDR3 length is 15 residues. CDR3: CASSLRGGGGNTIYF. The CDR3 coding sequence is TGTGCCAGCAGCTTACGTGGGGGGGGCGGAAACACCATATATTTT.

This clone was detected a few times. The chain combines TRBV7-8 with TRBJ1-4, with TRBD1 identical over 7 bases. The CDR3 sequence is 16 residues long. Germline V lookup: CDR1 SGHVS, CDR2 FQNEAQ. V shed 2 bases and J 7 bases; nucleotides not matched to a gene: 10. The CDR3 sequence: CASSLLTGLGLEKLFF. As DNA, the CDR3 is TGTGCCAGCAGCTTATTGACAGGGCTGGGCCTTGAAAAACTGTTTTTT. The full variable domain, with the rest looked up from reference TRBV7-8 and TRBJ1-4, is GAGVSQSPRYKVAKRGQDVALRCDPISGHVSLFWYQQALGQGPEFLTYFQNEAQLDKSGLPSDRFFAERPEGSVSTLKIQRTQQEDSAVYLCASSLLTGLGLEKLFFGSGTQLSVL.

The chain couples TRBV6-2 or TRBV6-3 to TRBJ1-5; tentative D call: TRBD1 (5 bases). The V end was cut by 5 bases, the J end by 5 bases, with 13 bases between. The CDR3 is 14 amino acids. In germline, CDR1 is MNHEY, CDR2 SVGEGT. The CDR3 loop reads CASSQGNMYQPQHF. In nucleotides, the CDR3 is TGTGCCAGCAGTCAGGGTAACATGTATCAGCCCCAGCATTTT.

This chain connects TRBV29-1 to TRBJ1-3, with D possibly being TRBD1 (5 bases). V lost 5 bases and J lost 3, with 8 bases in between. The CDR3 consists of 12 residues. Germline lookup yields CDR1 SQVTM and CDR2 ANQGSEA. The CDR3 sequence is CSVLTVGNTIYF. The CDR3 DNA follows: TGCAGCGTTCTGACAGTTGGAAACACCATATATTTT.

Worth noting for this clone: Within the sample, other DNA sequences also encode this same CDR3. The V call is TRBV19, the J call TRBJ1-1, with a possible D match to TRBD1 (5 bases). Germline loops: CDR1 LNHDA, CDR2 SQIVND (reference sequence). V gave up 5 bases and J gave up 4 bases, with 11 bases separating them. This CDR3 region has 13 residues. The CDR3, as DNA: TGTGCCAGTAGTCGGGGGGTCGGCACTGAAGCTTTCTTT. Protein: CASSRGVGTEAFF.

The gene calls are TRBV5-4 and TRBJ1-6; D possibly corresponds to TRBD1 (6 bases). The CDR3 is 17 residues long. Between the trimmed V and J ends, which lost 3 bases and 9 bases, there was a span of 22 bases. The germline CDR1 and CDR2 sequences are SGHNT and YYREEE (reference sequence). The CDR3 region has the DNA TGTGCCAGCAGCTCCAACACACCCGGGGGGCCGTCTTCACCCCTCCACTTT. Residues: CASSSNTPGGPSSPLHF. Complete variable domain (other parts from reference TRBV5-4 and TRBJ1-6): ETGVTQSPTHLIKTRGQQVTLRCSSQSGHNTVSWYQQALGQGPQFIFQYYREEENGRGNFPPRFSGLQFPNYSSELNVNALELDDSALYLCASSSNTPGGPSSPLHFGNGTRLTVT.

The genes are TRBV9 and TRBJ1-2, with D tentatively TRBD1 (5 bases). The CDR3 is 15 amino acids. Germline loops: CDR1 SGDLS, CDR2 YYNGEE. V was clipped by 4 bases and J by 10 bases, with 23 bases between them. The CDR3 nucleotides are TGTGCCAGCAGCCCAGAGGGGAGGGCCTATCTAGACTACACCTTC. As protein: CASSPEGRAYLDYTF.

J is TRBJ1-2 and V is TRBV6-5, with D perhaps TRBD1 (5 bases). Germline-derived CDR1 and CDR2 are MNHEY and SVGAGI. CDR3 length equals 12 residues. The ends were cut back, 2 bases at V and 10 bases at J, with 11 bases in the middle. CDR3 coding DNA: TGTGCCAGCAGTTACGACGGGGGGTTCTACACCTTC. This codes for CASSYDGGFYTF.

The chain employs TRBV12-5 and TRBJ2-3; D might be TRBD1 (5 bases). CDR3 length: 16 residues. Trimming pared 5 bases from V and 6 bases from J, leaving 21 bases between. The germline gives CDR1 LGHNT, CDR2 FRNRAP. The CDR3 sequence: CASGTETVLFGDTQYF. In DNA, the CDR3 is TGTGCTAGTGGTACCGAGACAGTTTTATTTGGGGATACGCAGTATTTT.

This clone was counted between two and nine times. The rearrangement uses TRBV7-8 and TRBJ2-7; the D is unclear. The CDR3 sequence is 13 residues long. CDR1 and CDR2 from the germline V gene are SGHVS and FQNEAQ. Between the trimmed V and J ends, which lost 5 bases and 3 bases, there was a span of 11 bases. The CDR3 spells CASSPTDHYEQYF. The CDR3 region has the DNA TGTGCCAGCAGCCCCACAGATCACTACGAGCAGTACTTC.

The CDR3 is CASSFHGQGTEAFF. CDR3 in DNA: TGTGCCAGCAGCTTTCATGGGCAGGGGACTGAAGCTTTCTTT. The chain is built from TRBV7-2 and TRBJ1-1; D may be TRBD1 (6 bases). With 3 bases removed from V and 5 bases from J, the gap between germline ends came to 13 bases. Germline CDR1 is SGHTA and CDR2 is FQGNSA. The CDR3 extends over 14 amino acids.

This clone was picked up a small number of times. The chain combines TRBV2 with TRBJ2-1, with 10 bases identical to TRBD2. This CDR3 contains 14 residues. V lost 0 bases and J lost 15; bases outside the gene matches: 8. Germline V gene data show CDR1 as SNHLY and CDR2 as FYNNEI. This CDR3 reads CASSEAPTSGEGFF. CDR3 coding DNA: TGTGCCAGCAGTGAAGCGCCCACTAGCGGGGAGGGGTTCTTC.

The CDR3 region is CASSSQGMNTEAFF. In DNA form, the CDR3 reads TGTGCCAGCAGCTCCCAGGGGATGAACACTGAAGCTTTCTTT. The genes are TRBV7-2 and TRBJ1-1; tentative D call: TRBD1 (6 bases). CDR1 SGHTA and CDR2 FQGNSA come from the germline V gene. V was cut by 4 bases and J by 0 bases, with 9 bases left in between. The CDR3 is made up of 14 amino acids.

This clone has only one observation. The V and J genes are TRBV10-3 and TRBJ1-1, with D possibly being TRBD1 (6 bases). This CDR3 is 13 amino acids long. Deletions cut 10 bases from V and 5 bases from J, with 17 bases between. Per the germline V gene, CDR1 is ENHRY and CDR2 is SYGVKD. CDR3 coding DNA: TGTGCCACCTCCCTAGGGGGTTGGACTGAAGCTTTCTTT. Protein sequence: CATSLGGWTEAFF.

The chain joins TRBV3-1 (or the pseudogene TRBV3-2) to TRBJ2-3; a possible D gene is TRBD2 (6 bases). CDR3 length: 15 amino acids. Per germline, CDR1 LGHDT and CDR2 YNNKEL (reference sequence). The germline V and J ends were trimmed by 1 base and 5 bases, with 13 bases remaining between them. CDR3 in amino acids: CASSQVGRGKDTQYF. The CDR3 bases are TGTGCCAGCAGCCAAGTAGGGCGGGGTAAAGATACGCAGTATTTT.

This sequence joins TRBV19 and TRBJ1-4; 7 nucleotides align to TRBD1. The CDR3 spans 15 residues. The V gene end was trimmed by 7 bases and the J gene end by 8 bases; junction bases not matched to a gene: 13. CDR1 and CDR2 (germline): LNHDA, SQIVND (reference sequence). The CDR3 here is CASTPSTGRGEKLFF. The CDR3 DNA sequence: TGTGCCAGTACCCCTTCGACAGGGCGGGGAGAAAAACTGTTTTTT.

The CDR3 protein is CSGRDRERQETQYF. Here the CDR3 DNA reads TGCAGCGGCCGGGACAGGGAACGCCAAGAGACCCAGTACTTC. The V call is TRBV29-1, the J call TRBJ2-5; 9 positions agree with TRBD1. The V gene's germline CDR1 is SQVTM and CDR2 ANQGSEA. This CDR3 has 14 residues. V lost 7 bases, J lost 1 base, and 7 bases stayed unmatched.

V gene TRBV5-6 combines with J gene TRBJ2-7; 7 bases fit TRBD1. The CDR3 is 14 residues long. The ends lost 4 bases at V and 3 bases at J; junction bases unmatched: 7. Germline V gene sequence: CDR1 SGHDT, CDR2 YYEEEE. The CDR3 DNA follows: TGTGCCAGCAGCGGGCTACAGGGGCTCTACGAGCAGTACTTC. Its translation: CASSGLQGLYEQYF. Supplemented by reference TRBV5-6 and TRBJ2-7, the full variable domain reads DAGVTQSPTHLIKTRGQQVTLRCSPKSGHDTVSWYQQALGQGPQFIFQYYEEEERQRGNFPDRFSGHQFPNYSSELNVNALLLGDSALYLCASSGLQGLYEQYFGPGTRLTVT.

This clone was recorded only once. The chain combines TRBV3-1 (or the pseudogene TRBV3-2) with TRBJ1-3; no reliable D call. CDR1 LGHDT and CDR2 YNNKEL come from the germline V gene (reference sequence). With 0 bases removed from V and 0 bases from J, the gap between germline ends came to 6 bases. The CDR3 consists of 15 residues. CDR3 in DNA: TGTGCCAGCAGCCAAGATTCAGTCTCTGGAAACACCATATATTTT. Amino acids: CASSQDSVSGNTIYF.

This chain joins TRBV6-4 and TRBJ2-4; 10 bases are shared with TRBD1. Trimming at V came to 6 bases and at J to 4 bases, leaving 6 bases not matched to a gene. CDR1 MRHNA and CDR2 SNTAGT come from the germline V gene. This CDR3 has 15 residues. The CDR3 here is CASSGDRGWKNIQYF. The CDR3 bases are TGTGCCAGCAGCGGGGACAGGGGATGGAAAAACATTCAGTACTTC.

The J gene is TRBJ1-2, the V gene TRBV5-1; 12 nucleotides line up with TRBD1. The V and J ends lost 0 bases and 8 bases, in that order; junction bases with no gene match: 8. The length of the CDR3 is 16 residues. Germline V gene lookup returns CDR1 SGHRS and CDR2 YFSETQ. The CDR3 spells CASSLATGDRGRGYTF. The CDR3 bases are TGCGCCAGCAGCTTGGCCACTGGGGACAGGGGGCGAGGCTACACCTTC.

This chain joins TRBV6-1 and TRBJ1-4, with unresolved D. Trimming took off 1 base at V and 3 bases at J, with 9 bases between the two ends. Germline values: CDR1 MNHNS, CDR2 SASEGT. The CDR3 is 15 amino acids. In nucleotides, the CDR3 is TGTGCCAGCAGTGAAGTCCCAGGTGCTAATGAAAAACTGTTTTTT. It translates to CASSEVPGANEKLFF.

This chain joins TRBV14 and TRBJ1-2, with 7 bases fitting TRBD1. The CDR3 runs 13 residues. After removal of 4 bases from V and 8 bases from J, the junction contained 7 bases not matched to a gene. CDR1 is SGHDN, CDR2 FVKESK, per germline. CDR3 residues: CASSLAPGQGYTF. The CDR3 bases are TGTGCCAGCAGCCTCGCGCCGGGACAGGGCTACACCTTC.

J is TRBJ2-7 and V is TRBV2; 10 positions match TRBD1. V was pared by 7 bases and J by 3 bases, with 6 bases of the junction left unmatched. Germline V gene sequence: CDR1 SNHLY, CDR2 FYNNEI. The CDR3 is 14 residues long. CDR3 amino acids: CASTRTGGVYEQYF. The CDR3 DNA follows: TGTGCCAGCACTAGGACAGGGGGGGTCTACGAGCAGTACTTC.

This chain links TRBV30 with TRBJ1-5, with a tentative D call TRBD1 (5 bases). Germline assignment: CDR1 GTSNPN and CDR2 SVGIG (reference sequence). Trimming stripped 4 bases from V and 2 bases from J, with 12 bases between. CDR3 length equals 14 residues. CDR3: CAWTGNRGNQPQHF. CDR3 coding DNA: TGTGCCTGGACAGGGAATCGGGGCAATCAGCCCCAGCATTTT. Combining the CDR3 with reference TRBV30 and TRBJ1-5 gives the whole variable domain SQTIHQWPATLVQPVGSPLSLECTVEGTSNPNLYWYRQAAGRGLQLLFYSVGIGQISSEVPQNLSASRPQDRQFILSSKKLLLSDSGFYLCAWTGNRGNQPQHFGDGTRLSIL.

The chain couples TRBV12-5 to TRBJ2-1; 9 bases align to TRBD1. This CDR3 contains 16 residues. V was pared by 0 bases and J by 10 bases, with 10 bases of the junction left unmatched. The germline CDR1 and CDR2 sequences are LGHNT and FRNRAP. CDR3 DNA: TGTGCTAGTGGTTTGGTGCTGGGACAGGGTTTTTTGGAGCAGTTCTTC. Encoded protein: CASGLVLGQGFLEQFF.